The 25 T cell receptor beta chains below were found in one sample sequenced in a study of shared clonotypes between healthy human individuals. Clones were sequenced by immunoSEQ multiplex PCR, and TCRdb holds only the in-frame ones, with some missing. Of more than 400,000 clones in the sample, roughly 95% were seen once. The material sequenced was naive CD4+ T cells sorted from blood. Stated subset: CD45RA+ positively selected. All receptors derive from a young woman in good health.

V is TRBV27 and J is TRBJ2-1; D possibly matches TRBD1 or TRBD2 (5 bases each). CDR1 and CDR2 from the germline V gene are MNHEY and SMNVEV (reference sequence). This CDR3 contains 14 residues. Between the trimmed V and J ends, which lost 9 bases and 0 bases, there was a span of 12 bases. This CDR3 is CASHRGASYNEQFF. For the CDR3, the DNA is TGTGCCAGTCACCGGGGCGCCTCCTACAATGAGCAGTTCTTC.

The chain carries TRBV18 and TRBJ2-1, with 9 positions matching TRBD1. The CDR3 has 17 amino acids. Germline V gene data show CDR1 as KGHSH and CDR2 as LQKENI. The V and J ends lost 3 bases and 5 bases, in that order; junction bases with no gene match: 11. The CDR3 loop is CASSPGQGPPYHNEQFF. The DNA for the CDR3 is TGTGCCAGCTCACCCGGACAGGGGCCACCATATCACAATGAGCAGTTCTTC.

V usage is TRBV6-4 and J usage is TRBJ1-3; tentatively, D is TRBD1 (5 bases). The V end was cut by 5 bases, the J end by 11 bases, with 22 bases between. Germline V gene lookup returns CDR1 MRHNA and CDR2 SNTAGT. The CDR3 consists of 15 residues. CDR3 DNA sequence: TGTGCCAGCAGTCCTACGAGGGGTGGTCTCGCGGCCATATATTTT. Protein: CASSPTRGGLAAIYF.

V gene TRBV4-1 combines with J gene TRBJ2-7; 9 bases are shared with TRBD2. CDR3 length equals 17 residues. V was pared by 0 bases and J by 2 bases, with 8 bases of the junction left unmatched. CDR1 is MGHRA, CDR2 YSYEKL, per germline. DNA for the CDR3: TGCGCCAGCAGCCAAGAGGATACACTAGCGGGTCCCTACGAGCAGTACTTC. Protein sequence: CASSQEDTLAGPYEQYF.

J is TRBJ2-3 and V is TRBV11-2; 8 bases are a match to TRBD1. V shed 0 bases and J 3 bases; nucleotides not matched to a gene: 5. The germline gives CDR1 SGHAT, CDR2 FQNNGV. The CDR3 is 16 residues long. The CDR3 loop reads CASSLDYRTGTDTQYF. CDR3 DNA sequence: TGTGCCAGCAGCTTAGATTACCGGACAGGGACAGATACGCAGTATTTT.

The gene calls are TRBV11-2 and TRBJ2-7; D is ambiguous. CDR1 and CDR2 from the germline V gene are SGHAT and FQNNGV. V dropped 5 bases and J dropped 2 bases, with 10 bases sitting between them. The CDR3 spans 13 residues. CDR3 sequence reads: CASSPQSPYEQYF. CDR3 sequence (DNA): TGTGCCAGCAGCCCCCAAAGCCCCTACGAGCAGTACTTC. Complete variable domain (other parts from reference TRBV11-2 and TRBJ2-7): EAGVAQSPRYKIIEKRQSVAFWCNPISGHATLYWYQQILGQGPKLLIQFQNNGVVDDSQLPKDRFSAERLKGVDSTLKIQPAKLEDSAVYLCASSPQSPYEQYFGPGTRLTVT.

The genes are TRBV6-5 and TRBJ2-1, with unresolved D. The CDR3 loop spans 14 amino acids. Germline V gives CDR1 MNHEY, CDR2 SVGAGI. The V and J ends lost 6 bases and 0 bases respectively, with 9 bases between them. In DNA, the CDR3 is TGTGCCAGCAGCGATACGAGCTCCTACAATGAGCAGTTCTTC. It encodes CASSDTSSYNEQFF.

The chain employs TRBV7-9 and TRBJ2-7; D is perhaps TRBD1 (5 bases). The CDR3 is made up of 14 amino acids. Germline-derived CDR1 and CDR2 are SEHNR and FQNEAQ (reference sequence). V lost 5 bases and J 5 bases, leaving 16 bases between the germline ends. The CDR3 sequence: CASSPRTLADEQYF. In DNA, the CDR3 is TGTGCCAGCAGCCCAAGGACACTCGCCGACGAGCAGTACTTC.

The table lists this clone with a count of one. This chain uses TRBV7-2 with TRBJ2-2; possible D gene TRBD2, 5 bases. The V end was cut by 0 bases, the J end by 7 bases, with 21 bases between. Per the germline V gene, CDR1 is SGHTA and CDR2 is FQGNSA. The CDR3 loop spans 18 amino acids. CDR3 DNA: TGTGCCAGCAGCTTAGCCGTTCTTTGGTGGGAGCGAAGCGGGGAGCTGTTTTTT. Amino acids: CASSLAVLWWERSGELFF.

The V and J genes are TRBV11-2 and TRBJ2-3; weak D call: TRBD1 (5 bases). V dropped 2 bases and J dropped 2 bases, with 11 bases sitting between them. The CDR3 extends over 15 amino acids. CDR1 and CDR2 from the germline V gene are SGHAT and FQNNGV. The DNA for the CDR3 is TGTGCCAGCAGCTTAAGGGGCCCTTACACAGATACGCAGTATTTT. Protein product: CASSLRGPYTDTQYF.

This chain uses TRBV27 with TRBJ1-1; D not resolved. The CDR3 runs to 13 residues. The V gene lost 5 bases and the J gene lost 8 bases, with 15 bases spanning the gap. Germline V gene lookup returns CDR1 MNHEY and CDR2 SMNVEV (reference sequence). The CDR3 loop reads CASSSIGRQEAFF. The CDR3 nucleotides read TGTGCCAGCAGTAGCATAGGAAGGCAAGAAGCTTTCTTT.

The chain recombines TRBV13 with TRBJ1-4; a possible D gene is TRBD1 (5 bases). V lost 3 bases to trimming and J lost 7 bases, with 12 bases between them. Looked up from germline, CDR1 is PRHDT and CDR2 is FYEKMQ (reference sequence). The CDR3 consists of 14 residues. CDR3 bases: TGTGCCAGCAGCTTTCATGGGGGTGGTGAAAAACTGTTTTTT. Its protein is CASSFHGGGEKLFF.

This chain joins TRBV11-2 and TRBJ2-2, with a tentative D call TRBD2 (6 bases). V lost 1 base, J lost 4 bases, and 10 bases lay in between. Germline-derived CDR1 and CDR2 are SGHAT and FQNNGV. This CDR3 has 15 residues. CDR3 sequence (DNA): TGTGCCAGCAGCTTAGTTGTAGCGGTCACCGGGGAGCTGTTTTTT. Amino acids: CASSLVVAVTGELFF.

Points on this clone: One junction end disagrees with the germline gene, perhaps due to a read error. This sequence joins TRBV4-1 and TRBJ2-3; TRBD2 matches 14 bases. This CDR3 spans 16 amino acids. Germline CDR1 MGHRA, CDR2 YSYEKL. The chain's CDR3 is CASSQLGLAGGDAQYF. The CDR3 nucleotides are TGCGCCAGCAGCCAACTAGGACTAGCGGGAGGAGATGCGCAGTATTTT.

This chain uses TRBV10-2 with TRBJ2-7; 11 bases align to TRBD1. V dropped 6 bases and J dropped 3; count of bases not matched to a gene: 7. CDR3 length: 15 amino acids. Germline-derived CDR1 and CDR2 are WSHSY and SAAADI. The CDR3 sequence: CASRSSGTGGYEQYF. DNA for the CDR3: TGCGCCAGCAGGAGCTCCGGGACAGGGGGCTACGAGCAGTACTTC.

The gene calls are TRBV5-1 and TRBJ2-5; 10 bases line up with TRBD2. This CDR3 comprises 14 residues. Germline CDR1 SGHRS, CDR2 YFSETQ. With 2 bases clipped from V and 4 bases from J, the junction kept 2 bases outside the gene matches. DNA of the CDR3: TGCGCCAGCAGCTTCGTAGCGGGAGGAGAGACCCAGTACTTC. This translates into CASSFVAGGETQYF. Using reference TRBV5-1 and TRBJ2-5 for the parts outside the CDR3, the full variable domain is KAGVTQTPRYLIKTRGQQVTLSCSPISGHRSVSWYQQTPGQGLQFLFEYFSETQRNKGNFPGRFSGRQFSNSRSEMNVSTLELGDSALYLCASSFVAGGETQYFGPGTRLLVL.

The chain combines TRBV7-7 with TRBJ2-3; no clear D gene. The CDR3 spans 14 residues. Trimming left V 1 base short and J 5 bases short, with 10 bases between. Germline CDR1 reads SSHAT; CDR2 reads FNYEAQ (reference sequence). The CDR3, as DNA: TGTGCCAGCAGCTTAGGTCAGTCTGGAGATACGCAGTATTTT. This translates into CASSLGQSGDTQYF.

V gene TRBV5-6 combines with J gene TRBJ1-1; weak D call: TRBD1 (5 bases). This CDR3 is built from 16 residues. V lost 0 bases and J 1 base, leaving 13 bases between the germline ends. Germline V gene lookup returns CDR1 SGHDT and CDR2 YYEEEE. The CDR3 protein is CASSLADWDRNTEAFF. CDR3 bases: TGTGCCAGCAGCTTGGCCGATTGGGACCGGAACACTGAAGCTTTCTTT.

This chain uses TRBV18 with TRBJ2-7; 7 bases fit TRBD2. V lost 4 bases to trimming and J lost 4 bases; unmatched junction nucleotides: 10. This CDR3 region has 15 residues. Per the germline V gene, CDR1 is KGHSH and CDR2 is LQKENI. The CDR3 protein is CASSLSLARAYEQYF. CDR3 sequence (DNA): TGTGCCAGCTCACTCTCACTAGCGAGGGCTTACGAGCAGTACTTC.

DNA for the CDR3: TGCGCCAGCAGCCAAAGGACAGGATTTTCAGGCCAAGAGACCCAGTACTTC. This translates into CASSQRTGFSGQETQYF. The chain carries TRBV4-1 and TRBJ2-5, with 7 bases fitting TRBD1. This CDR3 contains 17 residues. With 2 bases clipped from V and 1 base from J, the junction kept 10 bases outside the gene matches. In germline, CDR1 is MGHRA, CDR2 YSYEKL.

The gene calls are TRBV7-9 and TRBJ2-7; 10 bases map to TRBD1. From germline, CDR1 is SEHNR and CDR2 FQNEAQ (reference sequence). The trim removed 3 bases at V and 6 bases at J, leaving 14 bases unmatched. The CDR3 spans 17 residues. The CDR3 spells CASSFGNTGTGASEQYF. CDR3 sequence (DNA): TGTGCCAGCAGCTTCGGAAATACCGGGACAGGGGCAAGCGAGCAGTACTTC. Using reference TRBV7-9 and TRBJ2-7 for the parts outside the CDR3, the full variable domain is DTGVSQNPRHKITKRGQNVTFRCDPISEHNRLYWYRQTLGQGPEFLTYFQNEAQLEKSRLLSDRFSAERPKGSFSTLEIQRTEQGDSAMYLCASSFGNTGTGASEQYFGPGTRLTVT.

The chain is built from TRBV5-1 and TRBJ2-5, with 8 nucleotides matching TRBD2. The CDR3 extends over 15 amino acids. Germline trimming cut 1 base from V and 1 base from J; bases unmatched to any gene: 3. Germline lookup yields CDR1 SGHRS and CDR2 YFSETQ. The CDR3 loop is CASSLTAGVQETQYF. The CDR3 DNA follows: TGCGCCAGCAGCTTGACAGCGGGAGTCCAAGAGACCCAGTACTTC.

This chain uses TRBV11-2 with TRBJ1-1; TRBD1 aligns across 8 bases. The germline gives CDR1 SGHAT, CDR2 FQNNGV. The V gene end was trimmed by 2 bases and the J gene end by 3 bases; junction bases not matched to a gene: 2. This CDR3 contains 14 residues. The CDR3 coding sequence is TGTGCCAGCAGCTTAATGGACAGGGACACTGAAGCTTTCTTT. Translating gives CASSLMDRDTEAFF.

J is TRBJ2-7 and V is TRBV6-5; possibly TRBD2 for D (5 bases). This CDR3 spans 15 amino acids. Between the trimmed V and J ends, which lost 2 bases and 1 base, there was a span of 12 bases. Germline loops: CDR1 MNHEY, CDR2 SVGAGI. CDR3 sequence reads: CASSYDGGGSYEQYF. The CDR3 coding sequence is TGTGCCAGCAGTTACGATGGCGGAGGATCCTACGAGCAGTACTTC.

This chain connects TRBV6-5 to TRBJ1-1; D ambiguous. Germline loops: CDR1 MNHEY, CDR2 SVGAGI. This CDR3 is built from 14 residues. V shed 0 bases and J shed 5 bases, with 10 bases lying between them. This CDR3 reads CASSYSGGRTEAFF. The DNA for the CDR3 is TGTGCCAGCAGTTACTCTGGAGGGAGAACTGAAGCTTTCTTT.